Shown below are 4 T cell receptor beta chains from a single sample sequenced in a study of T cell changes during pregnancy in multiple sclerosis. TCRdb's table, derived via immunoSEQ multiplex PCR, lists solely in-frame clones and lacks some. The profile shows tens of thousands of clones, approximately 89% of them singletons. Material: peripheral blood, obtained before pregnancy. Receptors originate from a female donor with multiple sclerosis, enrolled in a pregnancy study.

The V gene is TRBV28, the J gene TRBJ2-1; 8 bases match TRBD1. CDR3 length equals 15 residues. The V gene end was trimmed by 6 bases and the J gene end by 2 bases; junction bases not matched to a gene: 6. From germline, CDR1 is MDHEN and CDR2 SYDVKM. CDR3: CASRDGQGTYNEQFF. CDR3 coding DNA: TGTGCCAGCAGGGACGGACAGGGTACCTACAATGAGCAGTTCTTC.

The V call is TRBV29-1, the J call TRBJ2-5, with D perhaps matching TRBD1 (6 bases). Per germline, CDR1 SQVTM and CDR2 ANQGSEA. Trimming took off 6 bases at V and 2 bases at J, with 13 bases between the two ends. The CDR3 is made up of 13 amino acids. The CDR3 DNA sequence: TGCAGCGTCGACAGGATGGGGCAAGAGACCCAGTACTTC. This sequence encodes CSVDRMGQETQYF. The full variable domain, its missing parts supplied by reference TRBV29-1 and TRBJ2-5, is SAVISQKPSRDICQRGTSLTIQCQVDSQVTMMFWYRQQPGQSLTLIATANQGSEATYESGFVIDKFPISRPNLTFSTLTVSNMSPEDSSIYLCSVDRMGQETQYFGPGTRLLVL.

The J gene is TRBJ2-7, the V gene TRBV6-6, with D maybe TRBD1 (5 bases). This CDR3 region has 14 residues. The ends were cut back, 0 bases at V and 4 bases at J, with 10 bases in the middle. Germline lookup yields CDR1 MNHNY and CDR2 SVGAGI (reference sequence). The chain's CDR3 is CASSYSEWTYEQYF. CDR3 nucleotides: TGTGCCAGCAGTTACTCAGAGTGGACATACGAGCAGTACTTC.

V and J are TRBV28 and TRBJ2-1; a possible D gene is TRBD2 (5 bases). V was pared by 2 bases and J by 9 bases, with 5 bases between. This CDR3 has 11 residues. Germline V CDR1 and CDR2: MDHEN, SYDVKM. CDR3 amino acids: CASSLGGEQFF. DNA for the CDR3: TGTGCCAGCAGTTTAGGAGGTGAGCAGTTCTTC.